The 29 T cell receptor beta chains below all came from one sample that was sequenced in a study of OX40 agonist ivuxolimab in advanced cancers. Clones were sequenced by immunoSEQ multiplex PCR, and TCRdb holds only the in-frame ones, with some missing. The data hold 50,000 or so clones, with about 80% observed a single time. The specimen was CD4+ or CD8+ T cells sorted from blood, collected in a trial of the OX40 agonist ivuxolimab. The receptor source for this set is an adult with an advanced solid tumor such as melanoma, head and neck, liver or kidney cancer.

V is TRBV2 and J is TRBJ2-1; TRBD2 matches 12 bases. Losses at the gene ends were 6 bases for V and 10 bases for J; bases not matched to a gene: 13. CDR3 length: 16 amino acids. CDR1 SNHLY and CDR2 FYNNEI come from the germline V gene. CDR3 in DNA: TGTGCCAGCAGGGCAACTAGCGGGAGGCCGTCATGGGAGCAGTTCTTC. It yields the protein CASRATSGRPSWEQFF.

The V call is TRBV5-1, the J call TRBJ1-2; 9 bases align to TRBD1. Germline loops: CDR1 SGHRS, CDR2 YFSETQ. The CDR3 contains 17 residues. The V gene end was trimmed by 4 bases and the J gene end by 7 bases; junction bases not matched to a gene: 17. CDR3 in DNA: TGCGCCAGCAGCGCATACGGGACAGGGTGGGCGACTATTGGCTACACCTTC. Its protein product is CASSAYGTGWATIGYTF. Full variable domain (remainder filled in from reference TRBV5-1 and TRBJ1-2): KAGVTQTPRYLIKTRGQQVTLSCSPISGHRSVSWYQQTPGQGLQFLFEYFSETQRNKGNFPGRFSGRQFSNSRSEMNVSTLELGDSALYLCASSAYGTGWATIGYTFGSGTRLTVV.

The chain has TRBV6-4 and TRBJ2-1; 12 bases are shared with TRBD1. CDR3 length: 16 residues. The V gene's germline CDR1 is MRHNA and CDR2 SNTAGT. With V trimmed by 5 bases and J by 5 bases, 7 bases remained unmatched. CDR3 sequence: CASSPRGQGAHNEQFF. The CDR3 nucleotides are TGTGCCAGCAGTCCCCGGGGACAGGGGGCACACAATGAGCAGTTCTTC.

The CDR3 nucleotides are TGTGCCATCAGTGAGAGGGCCGATACAGATACGCAGTATTTT. It translates to CAISERADTDTQYF. This chain joins TRBV10-3 and TRBJ2-3; D is unclear. Germline V gives CDR1 ENHRY, CDR2 SYGVKD. The V gene lost 2 bases and the J gene lost 3 bases, with 9 bases spanning the gap. The CDR3 has 14 amino acids.

The chain employs TRBV19 and TRBJ2-5, with 7 bases matching TRBD2. The CDR3 is made up of 14 amino acids. Trimming took 5 bases from V and 1 from J; bases not matched to a gene: 4. The germline gives CDR1 LNHDA, CDR2 SQIVND (reference sequence). This CDR3 reads CASSVTSAQETQYF. The CDR3 coding sequence is TGTGCCAGTAGTGTAACTAGCGCCCAAGAGACCCAGTACTTC.

This sequence joins TRBV6-1 and TRBJ2-7; 7 positions match TRBD1. This CDR3 comprises 15 residues. CDR1 MNHNS and CDR2 SASEGT come from the germline V gene. V lost 4 bases, J lost 5 bases, and 11 bases stayed unmatched. The CDR3, as DNA: TGTGCCAGCAGTGCCCGGGACAGAGGGATCGACGAGCAGTACTTC. Its translation is CASSARDRGIDEQYF.

V usage is TRBV4-2 and J usage is TRBJ1-6, with D maybe TRBD1 (5 bases). Germline values: CDR1 LGHNA, CDR2 YNFKEQ. V was clipped by 4 bases and J by 0 bases, with 22 bases between them. The CDR3 is 20 amino acids. The CDR3 region has the DNA TGTGCCAGCAGCCGCCCCCGGGGCCCTGAATCCGGCTCCTATAATTCACCCCTCCACTTT. This codes for CASSRPRGPESGSYNSPLHF.

The V call is TRBV7-9, the J call TRBJ1-1, with no clear D. Deletions cut 2 bases from V and 5 bases from J, with 12 bases between. Per the germline V gene, CDR1 is SEHNR and CDR2 is FQNEAQ (reference sequence). This CDR3 spans 14 amino acids. CDR3 residues: CASSLSRMGTEAFF. In DNA, the CDR3 is TGTGCCAGCAGCTTAAGCCGGATGGGAACTGAAGCTTTCTTT.

Only a few counts were recorded for this clone. The gene calls are TRBV6-5 and TRBJ1-4; D gene ambiguous. The germline V gene has CDR1 MNHEY and CDR2 SVGAGI. The CDR3 spans 15 residues. V was shortened by 2 bases and J by 8 bases, with 15 bases between the two germline ends. The CDR3 reads CASSYRVSGSEKLFF. CDR3 sequence (DNA): TGTGCCAGCAGTTACCGCGTGTCAGGATCCGAAAAACTGTTTTTT.

The gene calls are TRBV5-1 and TRBJ2-5, with a tentative D call TRBD2 (6 bases). The germline V gene has CDR1 SGHRS and CDR2 YFSETQ. V gave up 1 base and J gave up 9 bases, with 10 bases separating them. The CDR3 covers 12 residues. The CDR3 sequence is CASSLRPGAQYF. DNA of the CDR3: TGCGCCAGCAGCTTGCGTCCGGGGGCCCAGTACTTC.

This clone was seen a few times. The chain is built from TRBV7-9 and TRBJ1-4; D not certain. The CDR3 has 15 amino acids. The germline CDR1 and CDR2 sequences are SEHNR and FQNEAQ (reference sequence). Trimming cost V 5 bases and J 5 bases, with 15 bases left between them. CDR3 DNA: TGTGCCAGCAGCCTAATGGACGGCCGAAATGAAAAACTGTTTTTT. Residues: CASSLMDGRNEKLFF.

The rearrangement joins TRBV29-1 to TRBJ2-1; possibly TRBD1 or TRBD2 for D (5 bases each). Trimming shortened V by 3 bases and J by 6 bases, and 12 bases separated the two germline ends. Germline V gene lookup returns CDR1 SQVTM and CDR2 ANQGSEA. The CDR3 extends over 13 amino acids. The CDR3 nucleotides are TGCAGCGTTGAGAGGGGAGTGAGCAATGAGCAGTTCTTC. This codes for CSVERGVSNEQFF.

The rearrangement joins TRBV27 to TRBJ2-1; tentatively, D is TRBD2 (5 bases). Trimming removed 5 bases at V and 10 bases at J, with 18 bases between. The CDR3 is 14 amino acids. Germline lookup yields CDR1 MNHEY and CDR2 SMNVEV (reference sequence). The CDR3 region is CASSPQDWLGEQFF. CDR3 sequence (DNA): TGTGCCAGCAGTCCCCAGGACTGGCTTGGGGAGCAGTTCTTC.

The chain is built from TRBV11-2 and TRBJ2-1; D gene ambiguous. V shed 0 bases and J shed 14 bases, with 17 bases lying between them. CDR1 and CDR2 from the germline V gene are SGHAT and FQNNGV. CDR3 length: 14 residues. CDR3 loop: CASSLDSPTAVEFF. The CDR3 DNA follows: TGTGCCAGCAGCTTAGATTCCCCGACGGCGGTGGAGTTCTTC.

The rearrangement joins TRBV19 to TRBJ1-5, with D unresolved. CDR3 length equals 14 residues. The germline V gene encodes CDR1 LNHDA and CDR2 SQIVND (reference sequence). Between the trimmed V and J ends, which lost 7 bases and 1 base, there was a span of 11 bases. The CDR3 is CASNGGRSNQPQHF. The CDR3 nucleotides read TGTGCCAGTAATGGAGGGCGCAGCAATCAGCCCCAGCATTTT.

The chain has TRBV5-4 and TRBJ1-1; D remains unclear. The CDR3 loop spans 14 amino acids. Looked up from germline, CDR1 is SGHNT and CDR2 is YYREEE (reference sequence). Trimming took off 2 bases at V and 1 base at J, with 9 bases between the two ends. The DNA of the CDR3 is TGTGCCAGCAGCTTAACAGCAACGAACACTGAAGCTTTCTTT. The encoded protein is CASSLTATNTEAFF.

This clone was seen a handful of times. This chain connects TRBV18 to TRBJ1-2; D gene uncertain. Germline V gene lookup returns CDR1 KGHSH and CDR2 LQKENI. V dropped 0 bases and J dropped 6 bases, with 8 bases sitting between them. The length of the CDR3 is 13 residues. CDR3 region: CASSPPQQDGYTF. CDR3 DNA sequence: TGTGCCAGCTCACCACCCCAGCAGGATGGCTACACCTTC.

This rearrangement joins TRBV2 to TRBJ2-5; 8 bases line up with TRBD2. Germline loops: CDR1 SNHLY, CDR2 FYNNEI. The V gene end was trimmed by 2 bases and the J gene end by 3 bases; junction bases not matched to a gene: 8. This CDR3 spans 16 amino acids. The DNA of the CDR3 is TGTGCCAGCAGTGAAACTCCCCGGGGGGGCGAAGAGACCCAGTACTTC. Translating gives CASSETPRGGEETQYF.

This chain links TRBV28 with TRBJ1-1, with D unresolved. The CDR3 extends over 15 amino acids. V was cut by 2 bases and J by 2 bases, with 12 bases left in between. Germline V CDR1 and CDR2: MDHEN, SYDVKM. This CDR3 is CASSLSGRSNTEAFF. The CDR3 coding sequence is TGTGCCAGCAGTTTAAGTGGCAGATCCAACACTGAAGCTTTCTTT. Supplemented by reference TRBV28 and TRBJ1-1, the full variable domain reads DVKVTQSSRYLVKRTGEKVFLECVQDMDHENMFWYRQDPGLGLRLIYFSYDVKMKEKGDIPEGYSVSREKKERFSLILESASTNQTSMYLCASSLSGRSNTEAFFGQGTRLTVV.

The V call is TRBV5-4, the J call TRBJ1-2; TRBD1 is a possible D gene (6 bases). The V gene lost 0 bases and the J gene lost 8 bases, with 17 bases spanning the gap. CDR3 length equals 15 residues. Germline V gene data show CDR1 as SGHNT and CDR2 as YYREEE (reference sequence). As DNA, the CDR3 is TGTGCCAGCAGCTTGGGGAGCGACAGGTCCAGGGGCTACACCTTC. Encoded protein: CASSLGSDRSRGYTF.

V is TRBV30 and J is TRBJ1-6; D gene unclear. CDR1 and CDR2 (germline): GTSNPN, SVGIG (reference sequence). The V gene lost 4 bases and the J gene lost 2 bases, with 3 bases spanning the gap. The CDR3 loop spans 12 amino acids. The CDR3 DNA is TGTGCCTGGACAGCCTATAATTCACCCCTCCACTTT. This gives the protein CAWTAYNSPLHF.

A note on this clone: Other nucleotide sequences from this sample produce the same CDR3. This chain uses TRBV20-1 with TRBJ1-1; D not certain. Germline CDR1 DFQATT, CDR2 SNEGSKA (reference sequence). The V gene lost 6 bases and the J gene lost 7 bases, with 12 bases spanning the gap. This CDR3 has 11 amino acids. The CDR3 DNA reads TGCAGTGCAGTGTGGGGAGTTGAAGCTTTCTTT. Translating it yields CSAVWGVEAFF.

The chain has TRBV7-9 and TRBJ2-3, with 7 bases identical to TRBD2. Germline V CDR1 and CDR2: SEHNR, FQNEAQ (reference sequence). Trimming at V came to 1 base and at J to 1 base, leaving 5 bases not matched to a gene. The CDR3 length is 16 residues. The CDR3 DNA is TGTGCCAGCAGCTTAGTCACTAGCGTCCGCACAGATACGCAGTATTTT. Its translation: CASSLVTSVRTDTQYF.

The rearrangement joins TRBV14 to TRBJ2-7, with 8 bases identical to TRBD2. The CDR3 runs 15 residues. V gave up 1 base and J gave up 1 base; unmatched junction bases: 3. Germline lookup yields CDR1 SGHDN and CDR2 FVKESK. CDR3 region: CASSQVAGGSYEQYF. CDR3 DNA sequence: TGTGCCAGCAGCCAAGTGGCGGGAGGATCCTACGAGCAGTACTTC.

The V and J genes are TRBV6-1 and TRBJ2-7; TRBD2 matches 7 bases. The CDR3 runs to 14 residues. Germline loops: CDR1 MNHNS, CDR2 SASEGT. V shed 4 bases, J shed 3 bases, and the junction held 6 bases outside the gene matches. CDR3 region: CASSGRGGYYEQYF. The CDR3, as DNA: TGTGCCAGCAGTGGCCGCGGGGGTTACTACGAGCAGTACTTC.

V usage is TRBV4-1 and J usage is TRBJ2-7; 8 bases fit TRBD2. In germline, CDR1 is MGHRA, CDR2 YSYEKL. The CDR3 runs to 16 residues. V lost 1 base to trimming and J lost 5 bases; unmatched junction nucleotides: 10. Here the CDR3 reads CASSQGGGTSYHEQYF. In DNA, the CDR3 is TGCGCCAGCAGCCAAGGAGGCGGGACTAGTTACCACGAGCAGTACTTC.

The V call is TRBV5-6, the J call TRBJ2-5; 9 bases agree with TRBD1. CDR1 and CDR2 from the germline V gene are SGHDT and YYEEEE. The J segment lost 4 bases and the V segment lost 4 bases, leaving 2 bases of the junction unmatched. The CDR3 runs to 13 residues. The CDR3 reads CASSRDRAETQYF. CDR3 sequence (DNA): TGTGCCAGCAGCCGGGACAGGGCAGAGACCCAGTACTTC.

J is TRBJ1-3 and V is TRBV2, with 7 nucleotides matching TRBD1. The germline CDR1 and CDR2 sequences are SNHLY and FYNNEI. After removal of 6 bases from V and 3 bases from J, the junction contained 11 bases not matched to a gene. The CDR3 consists of 16 residues. The CDR3 sequence is CASRGGQAAGGNTIYF. The CDR3 DNA reads as TGTGCCAGCAGGGGAGGACAGGCCGCGGGTGGAAACACCATATATTTT.

The chain uses TRBV6-5 and TRBJ1-6; TRBD1 is a possible D gene (6 bases). V lost 5 bases and J 8 bases, leaving 16 bases between the germline ends. The CDR3 contains 15 residues. In germline, CDR1 is MNHEY, CDR2 SVGAGI. The CDR3 protein is CASSQGGGSDSPLHF. CDR3 nucleotides: TGTGCCAGCAGTCAAGGGGGGGGGAGTGATTCACCCCTCCACTTT.